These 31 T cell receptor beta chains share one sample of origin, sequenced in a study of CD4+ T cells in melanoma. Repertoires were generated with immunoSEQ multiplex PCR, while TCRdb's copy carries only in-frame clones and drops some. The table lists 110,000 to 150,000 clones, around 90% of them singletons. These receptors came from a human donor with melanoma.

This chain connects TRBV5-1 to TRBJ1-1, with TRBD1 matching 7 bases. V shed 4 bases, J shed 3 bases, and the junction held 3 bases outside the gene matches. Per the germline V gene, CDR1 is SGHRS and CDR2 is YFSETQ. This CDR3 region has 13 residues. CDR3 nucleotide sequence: TGCGCCAGCAGCCGACAGGGTGACACTGAAGCTTTCTTT. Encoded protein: CASSRQGDTEAFF.

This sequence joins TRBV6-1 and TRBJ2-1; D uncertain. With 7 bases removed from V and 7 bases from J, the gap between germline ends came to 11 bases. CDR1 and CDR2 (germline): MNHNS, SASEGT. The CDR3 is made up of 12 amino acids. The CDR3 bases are TGTGCCAGCACTTTGCTTTGGAATGAGCAGTTCTTC. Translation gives CASTLLWNEQFF.

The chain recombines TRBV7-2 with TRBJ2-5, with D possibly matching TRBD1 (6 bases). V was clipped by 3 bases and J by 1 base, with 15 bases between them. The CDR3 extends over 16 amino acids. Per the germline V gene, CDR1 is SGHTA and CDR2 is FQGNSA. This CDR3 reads CASSFSSGGSQETQYF. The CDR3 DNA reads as TGTGCCAGCAGCTTTTCTAGTGGGGGCTCCCAAGAGACCCAGTACTTC.

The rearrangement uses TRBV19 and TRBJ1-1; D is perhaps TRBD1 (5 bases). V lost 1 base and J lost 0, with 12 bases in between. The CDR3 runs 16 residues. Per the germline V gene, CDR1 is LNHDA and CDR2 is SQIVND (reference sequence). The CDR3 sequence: CASSIGEDSLNTEAFF. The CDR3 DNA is TGTGCCAGTAGTATAGGGGAAGACAGTCTGAACACTGAAGCTTTCTTT.

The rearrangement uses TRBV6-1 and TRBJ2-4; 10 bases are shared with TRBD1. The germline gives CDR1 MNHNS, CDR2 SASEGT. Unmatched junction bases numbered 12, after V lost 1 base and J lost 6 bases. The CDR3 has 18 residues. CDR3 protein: CASSEVKGQGKPRNIQYF. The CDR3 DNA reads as TGTGCCAGCAGTGAAGTTAAGGGACAGGGGAAACCCAGAAACATTCAGTACTTC.

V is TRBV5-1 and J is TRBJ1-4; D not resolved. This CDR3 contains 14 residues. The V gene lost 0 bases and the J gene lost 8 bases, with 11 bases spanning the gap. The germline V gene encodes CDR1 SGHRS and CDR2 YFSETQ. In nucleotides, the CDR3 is TGCGCCAGCAGCTTGGTAAGGGCAAACGAAAAACTGTTTTTT. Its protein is CASSLVRANEKLFF.

The CDR3 sequence: CASSFGQGALWGYTF. As DNA, the CDR3 is TGTGCCAGCAGCTTCGGGCAGGGAGCGTTATGGGGCTACACCTTC. The chain uses TRBV7-6 and TRBJ1-2, with D maybe TRBD1 (5 bases). CDR3 size: 15 residues. Per the germline V gene, CDR1 is SGHVS and CDR2 is FNYEAQ. V lost 3 bases and J lost 8, with 19 bases in between. Variable domain in full (rest from reference TRBV7-6 and TRBJ1-2): GAGVSQSPRYKVTKRGQDVALRCDPISGHVSLYWYRQALGQGPEFLTYFNYEAQQDKSGLPNDRFSAERPEGSISTLTIQRTEQRDSAMYRCASSFGQGALWGYTFGSGTRLTVV.

The CDR3 here is CSVAAGVLYEQYF. The CDR3 DNA follows: TGCAGCGTTGCGGCAGGGGTATTGTACGAGCAGTACTTC. The V gene is TRBV29-1, the J gene TRBJ2-7, with D perhaps matching TRBD1 (6 bases). Trimming removed 4 bases at V and 4 bases at J, with 14 bases between. The CDR3 consists of 13 residues. The germline V gene encodes CDR1 SQVTM and CDR2 ANQGSEA.

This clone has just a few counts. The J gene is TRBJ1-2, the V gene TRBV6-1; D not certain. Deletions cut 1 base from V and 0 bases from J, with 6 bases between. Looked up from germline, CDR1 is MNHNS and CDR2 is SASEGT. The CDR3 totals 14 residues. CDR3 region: CASSEVTPNYGYTF. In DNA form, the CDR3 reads TGTGCCAGCAGTGAAGTGACTCCTAACTATGGCTACACCTTC.

The CDR3 protein is CASGVYRSYNEQFF. As DNA, the CDR3 is TGTGCCAGCGGAGTTTATCGGTCCTACAATGAGCAGTTCTTC. The rearrangement joins TRBV2 to TRBJ2-1; D gene unclear. Trimming left V 8 bases short and J 1 base short, with 12 bases between. The CDR3 runs to 14 residues. Germline-derived CDR1 and CDR2 are SNHLY and FYNNEI.

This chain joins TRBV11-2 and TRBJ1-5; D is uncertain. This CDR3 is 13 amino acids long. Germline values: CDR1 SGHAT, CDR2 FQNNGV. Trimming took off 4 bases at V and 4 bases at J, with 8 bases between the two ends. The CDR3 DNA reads TGTGCCAGCAGCTCAGTATCGAATCAGCCCCAGCATTTT. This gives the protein CASSSVSNQPQHF.

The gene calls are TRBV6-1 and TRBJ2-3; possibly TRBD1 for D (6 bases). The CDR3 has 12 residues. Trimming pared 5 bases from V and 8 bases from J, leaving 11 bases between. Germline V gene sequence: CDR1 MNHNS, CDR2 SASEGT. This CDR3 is CASSTDRLTQYF. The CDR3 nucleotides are TGTGCCAGCAGTACCGACAGGCTTACGCAGTATTTT.

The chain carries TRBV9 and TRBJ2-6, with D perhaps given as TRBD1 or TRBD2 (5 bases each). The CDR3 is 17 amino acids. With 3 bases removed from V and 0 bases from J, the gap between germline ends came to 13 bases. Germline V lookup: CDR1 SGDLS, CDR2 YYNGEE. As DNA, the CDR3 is TGTGCCAGCAGCGGGGGGACGGTGAGCTCTGGGGCCAACGTCCTGACTTTC. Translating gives CASSGGTVSSGANVLTF.

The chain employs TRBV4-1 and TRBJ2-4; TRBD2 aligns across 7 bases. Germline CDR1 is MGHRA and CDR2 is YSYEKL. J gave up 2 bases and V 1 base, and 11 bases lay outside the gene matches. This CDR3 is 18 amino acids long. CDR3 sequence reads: CASSQALAGVVTKNIQYF. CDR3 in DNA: TGCGCCAGCAGCCAAGCATTGGCGGGGGTGGTGACCAAAAACATTCAGTACTTC.

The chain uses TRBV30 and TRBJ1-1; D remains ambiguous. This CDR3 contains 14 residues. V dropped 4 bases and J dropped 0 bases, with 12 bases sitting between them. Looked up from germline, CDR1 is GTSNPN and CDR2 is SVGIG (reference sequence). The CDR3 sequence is CAWTGKRLNTEAFF. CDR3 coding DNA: TGTGCCTGGACTGGGAAACGTCTGAACACTGAAGCTTTCTTT.

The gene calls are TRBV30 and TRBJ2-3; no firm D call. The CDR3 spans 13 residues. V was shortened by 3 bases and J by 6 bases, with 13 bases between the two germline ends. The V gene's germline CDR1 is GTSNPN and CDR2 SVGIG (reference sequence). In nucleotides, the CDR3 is TGTGCCTGGAGAGGAGCCTCCCTCGATACGCAGTATTTT. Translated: CAWRGASLDTQYF.

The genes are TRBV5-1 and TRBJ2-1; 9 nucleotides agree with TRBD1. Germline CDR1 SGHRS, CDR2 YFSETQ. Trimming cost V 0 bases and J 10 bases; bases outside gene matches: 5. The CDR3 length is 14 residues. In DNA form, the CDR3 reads TGCGCCAGCAGCTTGGCGTGGGACAGGGAGGAGCAGTTCTTC. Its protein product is CASSLAWDREEQFF.

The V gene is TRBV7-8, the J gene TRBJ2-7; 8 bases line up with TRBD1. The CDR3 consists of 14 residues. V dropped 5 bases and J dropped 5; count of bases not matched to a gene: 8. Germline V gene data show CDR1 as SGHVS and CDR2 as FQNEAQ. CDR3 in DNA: TGTGCCAGCAGCCTACGGACAGGGTGGAACGAGCAGTACTTC. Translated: CASSLRTGWNEQYF.

CDR3 residues: CASRQGNYNQPQHF. In DNA, the CDR3 is TGTGCCAGCAGGCAGGGGAACTACAATCAGCCCCAGCATTTT. The chain carries TRBV6-5 and TRBJ1-5, with a tentative D call TRBD1 (6 bases). The CDR3 covers 14 residues. The germline V and J ends were trimmed by 6 bases and 3 bases, with 12 bases remaining between them. Per germline, CDR1 MNHEY and CDR2 SVGAGI.

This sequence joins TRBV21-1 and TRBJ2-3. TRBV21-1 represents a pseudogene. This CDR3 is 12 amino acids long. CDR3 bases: TGTGCCAGCAGTCATGGGGCAGATACGCAGTATTTT. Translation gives CASSHGADTQYF.

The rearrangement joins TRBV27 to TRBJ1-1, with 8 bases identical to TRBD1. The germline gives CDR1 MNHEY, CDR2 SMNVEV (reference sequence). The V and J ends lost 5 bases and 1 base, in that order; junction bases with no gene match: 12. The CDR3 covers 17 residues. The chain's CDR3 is CASSPRTGRIANTEAFF. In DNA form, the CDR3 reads TGTGCCAGCAGTCCCAGGACAGGGCGGATCGCGAACACTGAAGCTTTCTTT.

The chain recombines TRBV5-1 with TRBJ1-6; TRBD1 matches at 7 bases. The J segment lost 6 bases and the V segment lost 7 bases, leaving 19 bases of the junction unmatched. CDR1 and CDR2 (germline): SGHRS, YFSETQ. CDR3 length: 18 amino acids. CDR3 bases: TGCGCCAGCCGGGGTAGGGACAGCCGGACGACAGTTAATTCACCCCTCCACTTT. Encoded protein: CASRGRDSRTTVNSPLHF.

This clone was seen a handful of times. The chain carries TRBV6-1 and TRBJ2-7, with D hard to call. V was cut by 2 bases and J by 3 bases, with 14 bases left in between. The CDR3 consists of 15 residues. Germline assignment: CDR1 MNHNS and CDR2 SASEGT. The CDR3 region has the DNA TGTGCCAGCAGTGAATTCATGGGCATACTCTACGAGCAGTACTTC. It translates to CASSEFMGILYEQYF.

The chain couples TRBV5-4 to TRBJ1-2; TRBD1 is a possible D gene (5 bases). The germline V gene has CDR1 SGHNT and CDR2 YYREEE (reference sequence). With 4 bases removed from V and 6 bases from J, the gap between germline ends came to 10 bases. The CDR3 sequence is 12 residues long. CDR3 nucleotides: TGTGCCAGCAGCCTCGGGGGGGATGGCTACACCTTC. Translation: CASSLGGDGYTF.

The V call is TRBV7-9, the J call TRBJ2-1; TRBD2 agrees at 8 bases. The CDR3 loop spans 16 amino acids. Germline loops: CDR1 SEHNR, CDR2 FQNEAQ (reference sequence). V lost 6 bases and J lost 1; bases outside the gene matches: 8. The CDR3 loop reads CASRELAATSYNEQFF. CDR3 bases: TGTGCCAGCAGAGAACTAGCGGCCACTTCCTACAATGAGCAGTTCTTC.

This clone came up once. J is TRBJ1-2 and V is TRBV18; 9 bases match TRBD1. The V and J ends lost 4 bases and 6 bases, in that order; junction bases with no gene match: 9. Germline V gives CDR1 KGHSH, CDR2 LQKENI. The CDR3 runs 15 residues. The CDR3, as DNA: TGTGCCAGCTCACAACAACAGGGGGCCTCCGATGGCTACACCTTC. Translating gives CASSQQQGASDGYTF.

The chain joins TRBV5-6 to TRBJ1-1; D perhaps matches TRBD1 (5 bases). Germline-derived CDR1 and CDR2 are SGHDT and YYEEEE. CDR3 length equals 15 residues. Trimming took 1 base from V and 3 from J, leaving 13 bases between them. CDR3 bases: TGTGCCAGCAGCTTGTTACGGGGCGCGTACACTGAAGCTTTCTTT. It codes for CASSLLRGAYTEAFF.

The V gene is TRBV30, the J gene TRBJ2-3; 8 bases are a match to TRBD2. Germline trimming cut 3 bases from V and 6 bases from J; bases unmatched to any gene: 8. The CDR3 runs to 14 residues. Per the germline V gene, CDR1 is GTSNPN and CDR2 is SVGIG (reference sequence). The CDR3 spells CAWSERGGPDTQYF. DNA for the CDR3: TGTGCCTGGAGCGAACGGGGGGGCCCCGATACGCAGTATTTT. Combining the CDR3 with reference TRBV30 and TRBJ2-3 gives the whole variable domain SQTIHQWPATLVQPVGSPLSLECTVEGTSNPNLYWYRQAAGRGLQLLFYSVGIGQISSEVPQNLSASRPQDRQFILSSKKLLLSDSGFYLCAWSERGGPDTQYFGPGTRLTVL.

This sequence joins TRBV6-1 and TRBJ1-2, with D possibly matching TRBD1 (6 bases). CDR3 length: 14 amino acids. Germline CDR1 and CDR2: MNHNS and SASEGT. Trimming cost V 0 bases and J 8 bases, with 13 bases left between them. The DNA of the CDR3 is TGTGCCAGCAGTGAAGCCGCAACAGGGATCGGCTACACCTTC. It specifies CASSEAATGIGYTF.

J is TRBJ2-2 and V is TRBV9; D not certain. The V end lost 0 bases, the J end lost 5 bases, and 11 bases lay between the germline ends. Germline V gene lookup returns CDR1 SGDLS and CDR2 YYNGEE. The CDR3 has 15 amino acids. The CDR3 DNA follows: TGTGCCAGCAGCGTAGCTCTTTACAAGACCGGGGAGCTGTTTTTT. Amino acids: CASSVALYKTGELFF.

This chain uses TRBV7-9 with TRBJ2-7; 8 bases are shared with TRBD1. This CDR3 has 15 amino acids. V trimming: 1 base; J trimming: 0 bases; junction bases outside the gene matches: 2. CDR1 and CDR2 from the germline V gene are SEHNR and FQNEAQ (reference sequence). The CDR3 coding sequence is TGTGCCAGCAGCTTAGAACAGGGGGGCTCCTACGAGCAGTACTTC. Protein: CASSLEQGGSYEQYF. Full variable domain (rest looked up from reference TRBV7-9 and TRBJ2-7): DTGVSQNPRHKITKRGQNVTFRCDPISEHNRLYWYRQTLGQGPEFLTYFQNEAQLEKSRLLSDRFSAERPKGSFSTLEIQRTEQGDSAMYLCASSLEQGGSYEQYFGPGTRLTVT.